The rows below give T cell receptor beta chains drawn from one sample of a study of shared clonotypes between healthy human individuals. The assay was immunoSEQ multiplex PCR, and TCRdb's table has in-frame clones only and misses some. In the table there are hundreds of thousands of clones, around 96% of which are singletons. The sample was naive CD8+ T cells sorted from blood. The source of these receptors is a woman aged 30 to 39 in good health. Both conserved end residues are trimmed from each CDR3. The order of the fields is CDR3 protein, J gene, V gene, clone size. Clone sizes are given selectively: once, few, many, or a class where the clone is expanded.

cdr3_aa: ASSLFPGWNEAF; j_call: TRBJ1-1; v_call: TRBV27; clone_size: once
cdr3_aa: ASSPLGLAGGIFGDEQF; j_call: TRBJ2-1; v_call: TRBV27; clone_size: .
cdr3_aa: ASSLGSEAF; j_call: TRBJ1-1; v_call: TRBV13; clone_size: few
cdr3_aa: ASSETPLAGADNEQF; j_call: TRBJ2-1; v_call: TRBV10-1; clone_size: .
cdr3_aa: ASESKGLAPKGYNEQF; j_call: TRBJ2-1; v_call: TRBV5-8; clone_size: .
cdr3_aa: ASSDAGTANYGYT; j_call: TRBJ1-2; v_call: TRBV10-2; clone_size: .
cdr3_aa: ASRAGGYTGELF; j_call: TRBJ2-2; v_call: TRBV7-6; clone_size: .
cdr3_aa: ASSERTGIVTEAF; j_call: TRBJ1-1; v_call: TRBV6-1; clone_size: .
cdr3_aa: ASSFRGGSYGYT; j_call: TRBJ1-2; v_call: TRBV28; clone_size: .
cdr3_aa: ASSPEAGVMYEQY; j_call: TRBJ2-7; v_call: TRBV4-2; clone_size: .
cdr3_aa: ASSHGEGGPLETQY; j_call: TRBJ2-5; v_call: TRBV4-1; clone_size: .
cdr3_aa: ASSGMNTEAF; j_call: TRBJ1-1; v_call: TRBV19; clone_size: .
cdr3_aa: ASSRPGRNEQF; j_call: TRBJ2-1; v_call: TRBV2; clone_size: .
cdr3_aa: VRSLSGPGANVLT; j_call: TRBJ2-6; v_call: TRBV7-5; clone_size: .
cdr3_aa: AWNQRNDEQY; j_call: TRBJ2-7; v_call: TRBV30; clone_size: .
cdr3_aa: ASSLAPGLGYT; j_call: TRBJ1-2; v_call: TRBV11-2; clone_size: .
cdr3_aa: ASSQGDLAKNIQY; j_call: TRBJ2-4; v_call: TRBV4-1; clone_size: .
cdr3_aa: ASSPVAGTDTQY; j_call: TRBJ2-3; v_call: TRBV5-6; clone_size: .
cdr3_aa: ASSDRGGSDEQF; j_call: TRBJ2-1; v_call: TRBV27; clone_size: .
cdr3_aa: ASSLAGSGTQY; j_call: TRBJ2-3; v_call: TRBV5-1; clone_size: .
cdr3_aa: ASRTQGAANTGELF; j_call: TRBJ2-2; v_call: TRBV5-1; clone_size: .
cdr3_aa: ASRNGRTGANVLT; j_call: TRBJ2-6; v_call: TRBV6-5; clone_size: .
cdr3_aa: ATRPDRSYNEQF; j_call: TRBJ2-1; v_call: TRBV15; clone_size: .
cdr3_aa: SVAGRLNEQF; j_call: TRBJ2-1; v_call: TRBV29-1; clone_size: .
cdr3_aa: ASSVEDGGYEQY; j_call: TRBJ2-7; v_call: TRBV9; clone_size: .
cdr3_aa: ASSGGAYEQY; j_call: TRBJ2-7; v_call: TRBV27; clone_size: .
cdr3_aa: ASSEAQGRTDTQY; j_call: TRBJ2-3; v_call: TRBV2; clone_size: .
cdr3_aa: ASSLLAVNYNEQF; j_call: TRBJ2-1; v_call: TRBV7-6; clone_size: .
cdr3_aa: ATSTDREGTEAF; j_call: TRBJ1-1; v_call: TRBV15; clone_size: .
cdr3_aa: ASSRLAERGNEQF; j_call: TRBJ2-1; v_call: TRBV27; clone_size: .
cdr3_aa: ASSFSLGELAGTYEQY; j_call: TRBJ2-7; v_call: TRBV28; clone_size: .
cdr3_aa: ATRGGSYEQY; j_call: TRBJ2-7; v_call: TRBV15; clone_size: .
cdr3_aa: ASSPGTGDTEAF; j_call: TRBJ1-1; v_call: TRBV18; clone_size: .
cdr3_aa: AINPGTDWTSGDQETQY; j_call: TRBJ2-5; v_call: TRBV2; clone_size: .
cdr3_aa: ASSLSGTHGNTIY; j_call: TRBJ1-3; v_call: TRBV7-8; clone_size: .
cdr3_aa: APMGPVKTQY; j_call: TRBJ2-5; v_call: TRBV30; clone_size: .
cdr3_aa: ASSSRDRDYEQY; j_call: TRBJ2-7; v_call: TRBV27; clone_size: .
cdr3_aa: ASSLLGSTGVNTGELF; j_call: TRBJ2-2; v_call: TRBV5-6; clone_size: .
cdr3_aa: ASSLEASGHSYEQY; j_call: TRBJ2-7; v_call: TRBV7-9; clone_size: .
cdr3_aa: ASSYSRSVGNEQF; j_call: TRBJ2-1; v_call: TRBV11-2; clone_size: once
cdr3_aa: ASRPTGTGENYT; j_call: TRBJ1-2; v_call: TRBV28; clone_size: once
cdr3_aa: ASSLSSAEEETQY; j_call: TRBJ2-5; v_call: TRBV27; clone_size: .
cdr3_aa: ASSLSGQSYEQY; j_call: TRBJ2-7; v_call: TRBV27; clone_size: .
cdr3_aa: ASSPTRLAGSYNEQF; j_call: TRBJ2-1; v_call: TRBV13; clone_size: .
cdr3_aa: AWSVGLAGVEQY; j_call: TRBJ2-7; v_call: TRBV30; clone_size: once
cdr3_aa: ASSPSGGLASEQY; j_call: TRBJ2-7; v_call: TRBV27; clone_size: .
cdr3_aa: ASRVIGLDEQY; j_call: TRBJ2-7; v_call: TRBV4-2; clone_size: .
cdr3_aa: ASSVTGSSYEQY; j_call: TRBJ2-7; v_call: TRBV28; clone_size: .
cdr3_aa: ASSQDHTYNEQF; j_call: TRBJ2-1; v_call: TRBV4-1; clone_size: .
cdr3_aa: ASSYNPGPWLF; j_call: TRBJ2-2; v_call: TRBV28; clone_size: .
cdr3_aa: ASSSSGTDSGANVLT; j_call: TRBJ2-6; v_call: TRBV28; clone_size: .
cdr3_aa: ASTFSADYSYNEQF; j_call: TRBJ2-1; v_call: TRBV5-1; clone_size: .
cdr3_aa: ASSPGLANEETQY; j_call: TRBJ2-5; v_call: TRBV19; clone_size: .
cdr3_aa: ASSFLGGFEQPQH; j_call: TRBJ1-5; v_call: TRBV27; clone_size: .
cdr3_aa: ASSPGPHYEQY; j_call: TRBJ2-7; v_call: TRBV14; clone_size: many
cdr3_aa: ASSQERLQGDEKLF; j_call: TRBJ1-4; v_call: TRBV4-2; clone_size: .
cdr3_aa: ASTFQGARYDTQY; j_call: TRBJ2-3; v_call: TRBV19; clone_size: .
cdr3_aa: ASCEDLGETNYGYT; j_call: TRBJ1-2; v_call: TRBV5-6; clone_size: .
cdr3_aa: ASSLGLAPEQY; j_call: TRBJ2-7; v_call: TRBV5-4; clone_size: .